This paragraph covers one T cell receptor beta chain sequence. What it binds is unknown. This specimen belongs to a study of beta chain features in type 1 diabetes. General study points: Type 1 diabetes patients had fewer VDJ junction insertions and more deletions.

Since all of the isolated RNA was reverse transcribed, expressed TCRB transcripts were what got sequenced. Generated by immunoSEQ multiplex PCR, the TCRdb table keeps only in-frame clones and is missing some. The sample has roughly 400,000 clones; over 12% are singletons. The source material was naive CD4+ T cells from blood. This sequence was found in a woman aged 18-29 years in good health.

CDR3 DNA sequence: TGTGCCAGCAGCTTGGTGGGGGCGTTTGCTTATGTCGAGACCCAGTACTTC. It yields the protein CASSLVGAFAYVETQYF. This sequence joins TRBV4-2 and TRBJ2-5; D perhaps matches TRBD1 (6 bases). Germline V gene lookup returns CDR1 LGHNA and CDR2 YNFKEQ. This CDR3 comprises 17 residues. V gave up 5 bases and J gave up 5 bases, with 24 bases separating them.